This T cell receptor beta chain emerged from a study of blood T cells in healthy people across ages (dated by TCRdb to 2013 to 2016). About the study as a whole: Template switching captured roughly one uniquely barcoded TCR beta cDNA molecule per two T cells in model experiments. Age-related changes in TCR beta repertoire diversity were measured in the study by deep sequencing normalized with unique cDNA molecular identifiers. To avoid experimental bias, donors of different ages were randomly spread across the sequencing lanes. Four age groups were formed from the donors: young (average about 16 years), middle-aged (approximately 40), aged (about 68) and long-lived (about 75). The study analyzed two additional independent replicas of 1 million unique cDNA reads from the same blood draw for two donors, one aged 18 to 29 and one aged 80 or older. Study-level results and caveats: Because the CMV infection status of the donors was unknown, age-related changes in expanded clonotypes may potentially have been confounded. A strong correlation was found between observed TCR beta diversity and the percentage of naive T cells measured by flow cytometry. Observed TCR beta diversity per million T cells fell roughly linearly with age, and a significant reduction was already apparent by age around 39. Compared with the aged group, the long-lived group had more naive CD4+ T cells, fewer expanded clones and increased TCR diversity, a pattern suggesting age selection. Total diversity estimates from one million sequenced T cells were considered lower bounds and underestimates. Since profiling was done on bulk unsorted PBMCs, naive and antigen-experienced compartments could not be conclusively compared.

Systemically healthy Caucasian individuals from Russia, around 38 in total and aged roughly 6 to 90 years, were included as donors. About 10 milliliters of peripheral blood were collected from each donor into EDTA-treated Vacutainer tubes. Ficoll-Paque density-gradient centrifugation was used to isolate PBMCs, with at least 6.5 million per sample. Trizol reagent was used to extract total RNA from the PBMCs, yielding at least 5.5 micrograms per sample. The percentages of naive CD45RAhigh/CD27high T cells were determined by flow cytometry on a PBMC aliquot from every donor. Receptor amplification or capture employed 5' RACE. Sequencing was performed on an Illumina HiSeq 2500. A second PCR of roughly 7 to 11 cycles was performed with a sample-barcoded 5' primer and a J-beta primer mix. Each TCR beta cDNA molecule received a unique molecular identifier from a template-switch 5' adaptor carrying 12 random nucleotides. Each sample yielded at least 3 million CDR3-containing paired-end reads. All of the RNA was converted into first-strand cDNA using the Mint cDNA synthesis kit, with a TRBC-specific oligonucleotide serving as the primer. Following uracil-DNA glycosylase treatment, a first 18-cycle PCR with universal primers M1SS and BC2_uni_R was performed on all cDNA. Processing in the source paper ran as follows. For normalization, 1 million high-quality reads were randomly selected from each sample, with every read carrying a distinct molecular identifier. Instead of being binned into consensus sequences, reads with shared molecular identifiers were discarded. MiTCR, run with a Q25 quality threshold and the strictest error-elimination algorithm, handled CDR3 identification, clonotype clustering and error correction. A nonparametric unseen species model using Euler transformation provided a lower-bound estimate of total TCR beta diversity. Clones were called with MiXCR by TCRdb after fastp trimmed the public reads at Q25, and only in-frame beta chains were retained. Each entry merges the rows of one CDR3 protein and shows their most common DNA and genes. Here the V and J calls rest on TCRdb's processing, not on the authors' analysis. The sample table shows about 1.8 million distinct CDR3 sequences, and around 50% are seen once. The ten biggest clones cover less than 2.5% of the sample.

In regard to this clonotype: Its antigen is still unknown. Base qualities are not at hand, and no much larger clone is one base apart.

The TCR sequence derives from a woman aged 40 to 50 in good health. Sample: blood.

The nucleotide sequence is given as TGCAGTGCTAGAGTTGAGAACAGGGCCAATGAGCAGTTCTTC. This encodes CSARVENRANEQFF. In this chain, TRBV20-1 is recombined with TRBJ2-1, with a weak D call of TRBD1 (6 bases match). Trimming removed 1 base from V and 6 bases from J, leaving 13 bases between the germline ends. The CDR3 runs 14 residues from the cysteine to the phenylalanine. Just the 42-base CDR3 DNA is kept, in frame starting at base 1. From the germline V gene (reference sequence), CDR1 is DFQATT and CDR2 is SNEGSKA.